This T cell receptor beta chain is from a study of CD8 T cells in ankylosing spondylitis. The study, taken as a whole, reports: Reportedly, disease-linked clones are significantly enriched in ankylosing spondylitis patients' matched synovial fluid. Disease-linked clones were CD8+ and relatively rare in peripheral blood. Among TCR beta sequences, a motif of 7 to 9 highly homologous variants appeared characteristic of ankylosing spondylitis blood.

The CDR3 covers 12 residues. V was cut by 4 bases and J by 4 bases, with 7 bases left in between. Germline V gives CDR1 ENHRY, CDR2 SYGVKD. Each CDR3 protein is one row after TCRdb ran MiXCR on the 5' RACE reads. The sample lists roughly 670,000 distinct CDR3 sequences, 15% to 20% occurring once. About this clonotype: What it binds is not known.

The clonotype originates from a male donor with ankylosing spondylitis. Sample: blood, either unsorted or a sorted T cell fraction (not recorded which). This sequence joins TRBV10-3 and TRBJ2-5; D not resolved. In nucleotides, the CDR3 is TGTGCCATCAGTGTTAAGGGAGAGACCCAGTACTTC. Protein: CAISVKGETQYF.